The present T cell receptor beta chain was sequenced within a study of Tregs in tolerant kidney transplant recipients. Findings and limits, study-wide: For some patients, primers changed over time, blocking nucleotide-level comparison. Biological reproducibility was not directly addressed, but technical replication error appeared minimal.

Sequencing was performed with immunoSEQ multiplex PCR; in TCRdb, only in-frame clones are kept and a portion is missing. The data hold about 87,000 clones, with roughly 93% observed a single time. Regarding this clone: Its antigen is not identified. The junction differs from germline at one of its ends, possibly a read error.

The TCR originated in a human donor who received a combined kidney and bone marrow transplant. The sample consisted of CD4+ T cells from blood, taken before the transplant.

CDR3 nucleotide sequence: TGTGCCAGCAGCTCGCACAGGGTCGAGGCAGATATGCAGTATTTT. Its protein is CASSSHRVEADMQYF. V usage is TRBV5-4 and J usage is TRBJ2-3; D might be TRBD1 (6 bases). The CDR3 is 15 amino acids. CDR1 and CDR2 from the germline V gene are SGHNT and YYREEE (reference sequence).